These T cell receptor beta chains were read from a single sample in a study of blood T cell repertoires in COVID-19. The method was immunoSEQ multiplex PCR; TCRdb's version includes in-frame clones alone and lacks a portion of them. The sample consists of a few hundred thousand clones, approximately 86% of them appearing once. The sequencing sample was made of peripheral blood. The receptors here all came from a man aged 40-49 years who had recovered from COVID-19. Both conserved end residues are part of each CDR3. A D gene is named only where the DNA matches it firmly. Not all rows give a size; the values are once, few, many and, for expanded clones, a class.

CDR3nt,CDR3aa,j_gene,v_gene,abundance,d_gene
TGTGCCATCAGTGAGTCGCCTAGCGGAGAGGGCATTCAGTACTTC,CAISESPSGEGIQYF,TRBJ2-4,TRBV10-3,-,TRBD2
TGTGCCAGCGGACAGGGTTATAATTCACCCCTCCACTTT,CASGQGYNSPLHF,TRBJ1-6,TRBV19,-,TRBD1
TGTGCCAGCATGAGTCGGGGGGGAAGGACCGGGGAGCTGTTTTTT,CASMSRGGRTGELFF,TRBJ2-2,TRBV27,-,TRBD2
TGTGCCATCAGTGACAGCGTGGCTAGCACAGATACGCAGTATTTT,CAISDSVASTDTQYF,TRBJ2-3,TRBV10-3,-,-
TGCGCCAGCAGCCAAGTAGGGCAGGGCTATAGCAATCAGCCCCAGCATTTT,CASSQVGQGYSNQPQHF,TRBJ1-5,TRBV4-3,-,-
TGTGCCAGCTCACCAAGGGGGCAGGGCACAGATACGCAGTATTTT,CASSPRGQGTDTQYF,TRBJ2-3,TRBV18,-,TRBD1
TGTGCCAGCAGCCGGGACTTAGCCAAAAACATTCAGTACTTC,CASSRDLAKNIQYF,TRBJ2-4,TRBV6-2/TRBV6-3,-,-
TGTGCCAGCAGTTATCCAGCGGCGGGAGGCTCCGGGGAGCTGTTTTTT,CASSYPAAGGSGELFF,TRBJ2-2,TRBV6-5,-,TRBD2
TGTGCCAGCACCGCGGGACAGGGGGCGTTAGGGGCCAACGTCCTGACTTTC,CASTAGQGALGANVLTF,TRBJ2-6,TRBV2,-,TRBD1
TGTGCCAGCAGCGAGGGACAGGGAACTAAAGAGACCCAGTACTTC,CASSEGQGTKETQYF,TRBJ2-5,TRBV5-4,-,TRBD1
TGTGCCAGCAGCAAAGGCGGGGGGGTTGTAGATACGCAGTATTTT,CASSKGGGVVDTQYF,TRBJ2-3,TRBV7-2,-,TRBD2
TGTGCCAGCAGCCCACGGACTAGCGGCCCCTACAATGAGCAGTTCTTC,CASSPRTSGPYNEQFF,TRBJ2-1,TRBV13,once,TRBD2
TGTGCCAGCGTTCCCCAGGGTGCTGGAAACACCATATATTTT,CASVPQGAGNTIYF,TRBJ1-3,TRBV6-5,once,-
TGTGCCAGCAGTCGTCTTACTCACGATGAGCAGTTCTTC,CASSRLTHDEQFF,TRBJ2-1,TRBV7-8,-,-
TGTGCCAGTAGTAAAGGGGACAGGGGATCACCCCTCCACTTT,CASSKGDRGSPLHF,TRBJ1-6,TRBV19,-,TRBD1
TGTGCCAGCAGCTTGAATCAGGGATATGGCTACACCTTC,CASSLNQGYGYTF,TRBJ1-2,TRBV7-2,-,-
TGTGCCAGCAGTCGACAGGGGGATCTTGGCTACACCTTC,CASSRQGDLGYTF,TRBJ1-2,TRBV12-3/TRBV12-4,-,TRBD1
TGTGCCATCAGTGGTACCCCGGGGGGGACGGGTGGCTACACCTTC,CAISGTPGGTGGYTF,TRBJ1-2,TRBV10-3,-,-
TGCGCCAGCAGCCCGGACAGGGTAGGGACTGAAGCTTTCTTT,CASSPDRVGTEAFF,TRBJ1-1,TRBV4-1,-,TRBD1
TGTGCCACCCAGCGGGGGGGGCTCAATGAGCAGTTCTTC,CATQRGGLNEQFF,TRBJ2-1,TRBV6-5,-,TRBD2
TGTGCCAGCAGCCTTGTGGTGGCAGGGAATTACAATGAGCAGTTCTTC,CASSLVVAGNYNEQFF,TRBJ2-1,TRBV9,-,-
TGTGCCAGCAGTGTTCGACAGGGGGTTCACACCGGGGAGCTGTTTTTT,CASSVRQGVHTGELFF,TRBJ2-2,TRBV6-1,-,TRBD1
TGTGCCACCAGTGATCGGACTAGCGGGGAAGAGACCCAGTACTTC,CATSDRTSGEETQYF,TRBJ2-5,TRBV24-1,-,TRBD2